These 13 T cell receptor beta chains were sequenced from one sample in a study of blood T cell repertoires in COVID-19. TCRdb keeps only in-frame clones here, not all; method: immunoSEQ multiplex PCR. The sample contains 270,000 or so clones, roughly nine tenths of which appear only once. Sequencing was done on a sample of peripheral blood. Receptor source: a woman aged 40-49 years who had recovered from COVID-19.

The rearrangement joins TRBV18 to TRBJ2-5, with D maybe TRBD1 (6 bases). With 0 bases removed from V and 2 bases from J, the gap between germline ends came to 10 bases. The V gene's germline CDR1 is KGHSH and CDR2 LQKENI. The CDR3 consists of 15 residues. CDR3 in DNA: TGTGCCAGCTCACCACCGGGACAAATGCAAGAGACCCAGTACTTC. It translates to CASSPPGQMQETQYF.

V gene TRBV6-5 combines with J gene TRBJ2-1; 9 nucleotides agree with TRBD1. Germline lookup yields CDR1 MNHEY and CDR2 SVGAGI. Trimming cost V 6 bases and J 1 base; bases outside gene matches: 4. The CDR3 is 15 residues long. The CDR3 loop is CASSLQGASYNEQFF. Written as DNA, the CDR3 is TGTGCCAGCAGCCTACAGGGGGCGTCCTACAATGAGCAGTTCTTC.

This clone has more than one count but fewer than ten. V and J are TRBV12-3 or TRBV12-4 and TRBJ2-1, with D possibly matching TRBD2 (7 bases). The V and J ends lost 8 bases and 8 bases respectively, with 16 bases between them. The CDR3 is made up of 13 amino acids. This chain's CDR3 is CASAFGGLHEQFF. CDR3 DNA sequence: TGTGCCAGCGCCTTCGGGGGGCTCCATGAGCAGTTCTTC.

CDR3 DNA sequence: TGTGCCAGCAGCCGTACTAGCGGGAGTTACAATGAGCAGTTCTTC. Its translation is CASSRTSGSYNEQFF. The V and J genes are TRBV11-2 and TRBJ2-1; 11 bases line up with TRBD2. CDR1 is SGHAT and CDR2 is FQNNGV in the germline V gene. V trimming: 5 bases; J trimming: 4 bases; junction bases outside the gene matches: 4. The CDR3 has 15 amino acids. Variable domain in full (rest from reference TRBV11-2 and TRBJ2-1): EAGVAQSPRYKIIEKRQSVAFWCNPISGHATLYWYQQILGQGPKLLIQFQNNGVVDDSQLPKDRFSAERLKGVDSTLKIQPAKLEDSAVYLCASSRTSGSYNEQFFGPGTRLTVL.

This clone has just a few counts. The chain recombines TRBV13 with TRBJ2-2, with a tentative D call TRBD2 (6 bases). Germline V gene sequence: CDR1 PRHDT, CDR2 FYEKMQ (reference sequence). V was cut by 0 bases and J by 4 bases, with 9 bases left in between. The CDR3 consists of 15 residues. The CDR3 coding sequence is TGTGCCAGCAGCTTAGGGCCGGGGGTCACCGGGGAGCTGTTTTTT. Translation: CASSLGPGVTGELFF. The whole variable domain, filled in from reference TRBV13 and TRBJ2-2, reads AAGVIQSPRHLIKEKRETATLKCYPIPRHDTVYWYQQGPGQDPQFLISFYEKMQSDKGSIPDRFSAQQFSDYHSELNMSSLELGDSALYFCASSLGPGVTGELFFGEGSRLTVL.

The CDR3 loop is CASSLGRRAETQYF. CDR3 coding DNA: TGTGCCAGCAGCTTGGGGAGAAGGGCGGAGACCCAGTACTTC. This chain links TRBV11-2 with TRBJ2-5; D is perhaps TRBD2 (5 bases). The germline gives CDR1 SGHAT, CDR2 FQNNGV. The CDR3 is made up of 14 amino acids. V was shortened by 3 bases and J by 5 bases, with 13 bases between the two germline ends.

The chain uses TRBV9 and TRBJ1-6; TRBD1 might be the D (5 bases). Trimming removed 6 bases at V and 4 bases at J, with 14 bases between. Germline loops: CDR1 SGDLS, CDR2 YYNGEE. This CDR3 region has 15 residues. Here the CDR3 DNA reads TGTGCCAGCAACTCAGACGGGGGTTATAATTCACCCCTCCACTTT. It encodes CASNSDGGYNSPLHF. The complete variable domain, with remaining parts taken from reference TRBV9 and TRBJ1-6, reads DSGVTQTPKHLITATGQRVTLRCSPRSGDLSVYWYQQSLDQGLQFLIQYYNGEERAKGNILERFSAQQFPDLHSELNLSSLELGDSALYFCASNSDGGYNSPLHFGNGTRLTVT.

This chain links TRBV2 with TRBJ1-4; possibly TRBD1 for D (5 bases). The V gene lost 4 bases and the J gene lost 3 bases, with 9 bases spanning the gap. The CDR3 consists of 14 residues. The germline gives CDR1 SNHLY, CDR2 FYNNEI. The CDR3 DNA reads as TGTGCCAGCAGTGCAGGGCGAGCTAATGAAAAACTGTTTTTT. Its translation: CASSAGRANEKLFF. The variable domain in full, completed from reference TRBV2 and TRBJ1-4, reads EPEVTQTPSHQVTQMGQEVILRCVPISNHLYFYWYRQILGQKVEFLVSFYNNEISEKSEIFDDQFSVERPDGSNFTLKIRSTKLEDSAMYFCASSAGRANEKLFFGSGTQLSVL.

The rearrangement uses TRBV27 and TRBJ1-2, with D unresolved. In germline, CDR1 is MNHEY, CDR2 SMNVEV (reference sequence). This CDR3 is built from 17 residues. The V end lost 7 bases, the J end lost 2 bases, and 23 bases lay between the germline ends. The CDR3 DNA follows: TGTGCCAGCAACAAACGCATTGGTCCAGAAATGAACTATGGCTACACCTTC. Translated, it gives CASNKRIGPEMNYGYTF.

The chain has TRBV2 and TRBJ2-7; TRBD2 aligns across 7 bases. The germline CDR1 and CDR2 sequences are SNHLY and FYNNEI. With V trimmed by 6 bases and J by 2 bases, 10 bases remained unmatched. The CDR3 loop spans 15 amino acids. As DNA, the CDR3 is TGTGCCAGCAGGCCCAGAGCGGGACCTACCTACGAGCAGTACTTC. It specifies CASRPRAGPTYEQYF.

The CDR3 DNA sequence: TGTGCCAGCAGTTTAGCGGGAACGCGGAGCTCCTACGAGCAGTACTTC. Translated, it gives CASSLAGTRSSYEQYF. The chain recombines TRBV27 with TRBJ2-7, with D perhaps matching TRBD2 (6 bases). This CDR3 comprises 16 residues. In germline, CDR1 is MNHEY, CDR2 SMNVEV (reference sequence). Trimming removed 2 bases at V and 0 bases at J, with 14 bases between.

The CDR3 spells CASSTGSYYEQYF. As DNA, the CDR3 is TGTGCCAGCAGTACTGGTTCCTACTACGAGCAGTACTTC. The V gene is TRBV27, the J gene TRBJ2-7; D is unclear. This CDR3 is built from 13 residues. Trimming pared 5 bases from V and 3 bases from J, leaving 11 bases between. Germline V CDR1 and CDR2: MNHEY, SMNVEV (reference sequence).

The DNA of the CDR3 is TGCGCCGCGGCGGGTTCCGCGGGAGGGCCGGGCACCGGGGAGCTGTTTTTT. Translation gives CAAAGSAGGPGTGELFF. The chain carries TRBV10-2 and TRBJ2-2, with 9 bases lining up with TRBD2. Germline V gene lookup returns CDR1 WSHSY and CDR2 SAAADI. V shed 11 bases and J 4 bases; nucleotides not matched to a gene: 17. CDR3 size: 17 residues.